These 31 T cell receptor beta chains were sequenced from one sample in a study of blood T cell repertoires in COVID-19. Generated by immunoSEQ multiplex PCR, the TCRdb table keeps only in-frame clones and is missing some. The data show roughly 50,000 clones, with about 76% seen just once and less than 20% held by the top ten. The sample consisted of peripheral blood. The source is a human donor with active or convalescent COVID-19. The donor label of this sample is uncertain.

The V gene is TRBV21-1, the J gene TRBJ2-1; TRBD2, the D gene given by the table, was not confirmed from the DNA. TRBV21-1 is a pseudogene. The CDR3 has 20 residues. This CDR3 reads CASTLAFRRDGGFSYNEQFF. CDR3 sequence (DNA): TGTGCCAGCACCCTAGCGTTCCGGCGAGACGGGGGATTCTCCTACAATGAGCAGTTCTTC.

The gene calls are TRBV5-1 and TRBJ2-3, with 7 bases identical to TRBD2. Germline trimming cut 1 base from V and 2 bases from J; bases unmatched to any gene: 10. CDR3 length: 17 residues. Germline V gene data show CDR1 as SGHRS and CDR2 as YFSETQ. The CDR3 reads CASSLSPAGALTDTQYF. In DNA, the CDR3 is TGCGCCAGCAGCTTGTCGCCTGCGGGAGCCCTCACAGATACGCAGTATTTT.

This chain's CDR3 is CASSIGVQHF. DNA for the CDR3: TGTGCCAGTAGTATAGGCGTCCAGCATTTT. The chain combines TRBV19 with TRBJ1-5, with D unclear. The CDR3 runs to 10 residues. Between the trimmed V and J ends, which lost 1 base and 12 bases, there was a span of 4 bases. From germline, CDR1 is LNHDA and CDR2 SQIVND (reference sequence).

The chain couples TRBV18 to TRBJ2-1; D gene ambiguous. Trimming took 0 bases from V and 7 from J, leaving 13 bases between them. This CDR3 comprises 15 residues. The germline V gene encodes CDR1 KGHSH and CDR2 LQKENI. The CDR3 DNA follows: TGTGCCAGCTCACCACCTTCAAAAAAAGAGAATGAGCAGTTCTTC. Amino acid sequence: CASSPPSKKENEQFF.

V and J are TRBV27 and TRBJ1-4; D may be TRBD1 (5 bases). The germline V and J ends were trimmed by 4 bases and 3 bases, with 15 bases remaining between them. The CDR3 is 16 amino acids. Germline-derived CDR1 and CDR2 are MNHEY and SMNVEV (reference sequence). The CDR3 is CASSSPGEGANEKLFF. Written as DNA, the CDR3 is TGTGCCAGCAGTTCCCCGGGGGAGGGAGCTAATGAAAAACTGTTTTTT.

V is TRBV9 and J is TRBJ1-5; 7 positions agree with TRBD1. The CDR3 extends over 15 amino acids. Per germline, CDR1 SGDLS and CDR2 YYNGEE. V lost 0 bases, J lost 9 bases, and 9 bases stayed unmatched. The CDR3 reads CASSVAPGQKGPQHF. In nucleotides, the CDR3 is TGTGCCAGCAGCGTAGCTCCGGGACAGAAAGGGCCCCAGCATTTT.

CDR3 region: CASSFSSGTAYTDTQYF. The CDR3 bases are TGTGCCAGCAGCTTTAGTTCCGGGACTGCTTACACAGATACGCAGTATTTT. The chain uses TRBV7-9 and TRBJ2-3; the D gene is possibly TRBD2 (6 bases). The CDR3 spans 17 residues. Germline CDR1 reads SEHNR; CDR2 reads FQNEAQ (reference sequence). The V and J ends lost 3 bases and 2 bases respectively, with 18 bases between them.

V gene TRBV18 combines with J gene TRBJ1-1; 7 bases agree with TRBD1. Trimming removed 2 bases from V and 5 bases from J; junction bases left unmatched: 5. Germline CDR1 is KGHSH and CDR2 is LQKENI. CDR3 length equals 14 residues. The CDR3: CASSPNRQGTEAFF. CDR3 coding DNA: TGTGCCAGCTCACCAAATAGACAGGGTACTGAAGCTTTCTTT.

Concerning this clone: One junction end does not reproduce the germline sequence, and a read error may be involved. The V gene is TRBV7-7, the J gene TRBJ2-3, with 11 positions matching TRBD2. The germline V gene encodes CDR1 SSHAT and CDR2 FNYEAQ (reference sequence). The CDR3 contains 14 residues. In DNA form, the CDR3 reads TGTGCTAGCAGTACTAGCGGGAGTGCAGATACGCAGTATTTT. This gives the protein CASSTSGSADTQYF.

V is TRBV5-5 and J is TRBJ2-5; no clear D. The CDR3 sequence is 17 residues long. CDR1 and CDR2 from the germline V gene are SGHKS and YYEKEE (reference sequence). Trimming left V 0 bases short and J 5 bases short, with 20 bases between. CDR3 sequence: CASSLGDTHFSGETQYF. As DNA, the CDR3 is TGTGCCAGCAGCTTGGGAGACACCCACTTTTCTGGGGAGACCCAGTACTTC.

V gene TRBV27 combines with J gene TRBJ2-7; the match to TRBD1 covers 8 bases. The CDR3 sequence is 14 residues long. With 6 bases clipped from V and 3 bases from J, the junction kept 7 bases outside the gene matches. Per the germline V gene, CDR1 is MNHEY and CDR2 is SMNVEV (reference sequence). Here the CDR3 DNA reads TGTGCCAGCAGGCGGGCAGGGGGCAACTACGAGCAGTACTTC. This sequence encodes CASRRAGGNYEQYF.

The J gene is TRBJ2-3, the V gene TRBV27; D is undetermined. This CDR3 comprises 15 residues. Per germline, CDR1 MNHEY and CDR2 SMNVEV (reference sequence). V lost 4 bases and J lost 3, with 14 bases in between. The CDR3 is CASSYGTARTDTQYF. The CDR3 DNA is TGTGCCAGCAGTTACGGTACCGCTCGAACAGATACGCAGTATTTT.

The chain employs TRBV6-5 and TRBJ2-1, with D possibly being TRBD1 (6 bases). Trimming removed 5 bases at V and 7 bases at J, with 18 bases between. Germline assignment: CDR1 MNHEY and CDR2 SVGAGI. The CDR3 runs 15 residues. CDR3 protein: CASSHQYYQGNEQFF. In DNA form, the CDR3 reads TGTGCCAGCAGTCACCAGTACTACCAGGGGAATGAGCAGTTCTTC.

The V gene is TRBV11-3, the J gene TRBJ2-1; TRBD1 matches 8 bases. V shed 5 bases and J 2 bases; nucleotides not matched to a gene: 5. The germline V gene has CDR1 SGHNT and CDR2 YENEEA. The CDR3 is 15 residues long. This chain's CDR3 is CASSGQGYPYNEQFF. DNA for the CDR3: TGTGCCAGCAGCGGACAGGGATACCCCTACAATGAGCAGTTCTTC.

The chain is built from TRBV11-2 and TRBJ2-5; 9 nucleotides match TRBD2. J gave up 3 bases and V 5 bases, and 16 bases lay outside the gene matches. Germline V gene data show CDR1 as SGHAT and CDR2 as FQNNGV. CDR3 length: 18 amino acids. CDR3 nucleotides: TGTGCCAGCAGCCTAGGTCCTAGCGGGATGTCTTGGGAAGAGACCCAGTACTTC. This translates into CASSLGPSGMSWEETQYF.

The chain is built from TRBV18 and TRBJ2-3, with 8 bases fitting TRBD2. The CDR3 covers 18 residues. J lost 3 bases, V lost 2 bases, and 13 bases had no gene match. Germline CDR1 reads KGHSH; CDR2 reads LQKENI. DNA of the CDR3: TGTGCCAGCTCACCAAGAAGTGGGCCGGGACTAGGGACAGATACGCAGTATTTT. This sequence encodes CASSPRSGPGLGTDTQYF.

The chain carries TRBV13 and TRBJ2-1, with D possibly TRBD2 on 6 matching bases. Trimming removed 6 bases at V and 5 bases at J, with 17 bases between. The CDR3 is 15 amino acids. Germline values: CDR1 PRHDT, CDR2 FYEKMQ (reference sequence). The CDR3 bases are TGTGCCAGCAGTTCTAGGAAGAGGAGGGACAATGAGCAGTTCTTC. The encoded protein is CASSSRKRRDNEQFF. Full variable domain (outside the CDR3, taken from reference TRBV13 and TRBJ2-1): AAGVIQSPRHLIKEKRETATLKCYPIPRHDTVYWYQQGPGQDPQFLISFYEKMQSDKGSIPDRFSAQQFSDYHSELNMSSLELGDSALYFCASSSRKRRDNEQFFGPGTRLTVL.

The rearrangement links TRBV19 to TRBJ1-2; 8 nucleotides align to TRBD1. CDR1 LNHDA and CDR2 SQIVND come from the germline V gene (reference sequence). Trimming at V came to 3 bases and at J to 3 bases, leaving 3 bases not matched to a gene. The CDR3 sequence is 14 residues long. CDR3 in DNA: TGTGCCAGTAGTATTGAGGACAGGGACTATGGCTACACCTTC. Protein product: CASSIEDRDYGYTF. The full variable domain, in which reference TRBV19 and TRBJ1-2 provide the parts outside the CDR3, is DGGITQSPKYLFRKEGQNVTLSCEQNLNHDAMYWYRQDPGQGLRLIYYSQIVNDFQKGDIAEGYSVSREKKESFPLTVTSAQKNPTAFYLCASSIEDRDYGYTFGSGTRLTVV.

The chain joins TRBV30 to TRBJ2-7; 11 bases match TRBD2. Unmatched junction bases numbered 6, after V lost 3 bases and J lost 5 bases. This CDR3 has 14 residues. Germline V gene lookup returns CDR1 GTSNPN and CDR2 SVGIG (reference sequence). This CDR3 reads CAWSRLAGINEQYF. Here the CDR3 DNA reads TGTGCCTGGAGCCGACTAGCGGGAATCAACGAGCAGTACTTC.

This clone turned up a few times. The chain has TRBV20-1 and TRBJ2-7; possibly TRBD2 for D (5 bases). From germline, CDR1 is DFQATT and CDR2 SNEGSKA (reference sequence). V was trimmed by 4 bases and J by 10 bases, leaving 14 bases between them. The CDR3 sequence is 11 residues long. CDR3 DNA: TGCAGTGCTACCTTCGACCGGACTCAGTACTTC. Residues: CSATFDRTQYF.

V gene TRBV30 combines with J gene TRBJ2-1; 9 positions agree with TRBD1. Germline CDR1 GTSNPN, CDR2 SVGIG (reference sequence). This CDR3 region has 15 residues. V was pared by 3 bases and J by 4 bases, with 7 bases of the junction left unmatched. The CDR3 DNA reads as TGTGCCTGGAGATCCGGACAGGGGCCTTACAATGAGCAGTTCTTC. Translating it yields CAWRSGQGPYNEQFF. The variable domain in full, completed from reference TRBV30 and TRBJ2-1, reads SQTIHQWPATLVQPVGSPLSLECTVEGTSNPNLYWYRQAAGRGLQLLFYSVGIGQISSEVPQNLSASRPQDRQFILSSKKLLLSDSGFYLCAWRSGQGPYNEQFFGPGTRLTVL.

The genes are TRBV4-2 and TRBJ2-7, with TRBD2 matching 7 bases. Unmatched junction bases numbered 9, after V lost 0 bases and J lost 7 bases. The germline V gene has CDR1 LGHNA and CDR2 YNFKEQ. This CDR3 has 15 amino acids. The DNA for the CDR3 is TGTGCCAGCAGCCAAGATTTACGGGGAGGGAGGGAGCAGTACTTC. Its protein is CASSQDLRGGREQYF.

This clone has more than one count but fewer than ten. The chain uses TRBV5-6 and TRBJ2-7; 7 positions agree with TRBD1. Germline loops: CDR1 SGHDT, CDR2 YYEEEE. Trimming cost V 4 bases and J 1 base; bases outside gene matches: 2. CDR3 length: 13 residues. Here the CDR3 DNA reads TGTGCCAGCAGCGTGGGACAGTCCTACGAGCAGTACTTC. Translation: CASSVGQSYEQYF.

V is TRBV25-1 and J is TRBJ2-1; D is uncertain. Germline loops: CDR1 MGHDK, CDR2 SYGVNS. The CDR3 contains 15 residues. Deletions cut 4 bases from V and 0 bases from J, with 10 bases between. In nucleotides, the CDR3 is TGTGCCAGCAGTGCCCCAGGCGCCTCCTACAATGAGCAGTTCTTC. Amino acid sequence: CASSAPGASYNEQFF. Looking up the rest from reference TRBV25-1 and TRBJ2-1 gives the full variable domain: EADIYQTPRYLVIGTGKKITLECSQTMGHDKMYWYQQDPGMELHLIHYSYGVNSTEKGDLSSESTVSRIRTEHFPLTLESARPSHTSQYLCASSAPGASYNEQFFGPGTRLTVL.

The genes are TRBV3-1 (or the pseudogene TRBV3-2) and TRBJ1-1, with 8 bases aligning to TRBD1. The length of the CDR3 is 12 residues. CDR1 and CDR2 from the germline V gene are LGHDT and YNNKEL (reference sequence). V trimming: 4 bases; J trimming: 8 bases; junction bases outside the gene matches: 3. CDR3 sequence: CASSRYRGEAFF. CDR3 sequence (DNA): TGTGCCAGCAGCCGTTACAGGGGGGAAGCTTTCTTT.

The genes are TRBV28 and TRBJ2-5; maybe TRBD1 (5 bases). The CDR3 loop spans 16 amino acids. The germline V and J ends were trimmed by 5 bases and 3 bases, with 19 bases remaining between them. Germline assignment: CDR1 MDHEN and CDR2 SYDVKM. This chain's CDR3 is CASSDDRFSLEETQYF. The CDR3 DNA follows: TGTGCCAGCAGTGACGACAGATTCTCCCTTGAAGAGACCCAGTACTTC.

This chain uses TRBV30 with TRBJ2-7, with unresolved D. V was clipped by 4 bases and J by 3 bases, with 10 bases between them. CDR3 size: 12 residues. The germline V gene has CDR1 GTSNPN and CDR2 SVGIG (reference sequence). CDR3 sequence reads: CAWTGRNYEQYF. The CDR3 nucleotides read TGTGCCTGGACAGGCAGAAACTACGAGCAGTACTTC.

The chain joins TRBV11-3 to TRBJ2-2; 7 nucleotides align to TRBD2. In germline, CDR1 is SGHNT, CDR2 YENEEA. V trimming: 1 base; J trimming: 2 bases; junction bases outside the gene matches: 1. CDR3 length: 15 residues. The DNA of the CDR3 is TGTGCCAGCAGCTTAGGAGCGGGAAACACCGGGGAGCTGTTTTTT. Its protein product is CASSLGAGNTGELFF.

This clone has more than one count but fewer than ten. This chain uses TRBV24-1 with TRBJ2-3, with D maybe TRBD1 (6 bases). The CDR3 has 13 amino acids. CDR1 and CDR2 from the germline V gene are KGHDR and SFDVKD. V lost 3 bases and J 9 bases, leaving 12 bases between the germline ends. CDR3 DNA sequence: TGTGCCACCAGTGATCTGCTAACAGGGACGCAGTATTTT. Its translation: CATSDLLTGTQYF.

V usage is TRBV12-3 or TRBV12-4 and J usage is TRBJ2-5, with D possibly being TRBD2 (6 bases). The CDR3 contains 13 residues. V was trimmed by 3 bases and J by 2 bases, leaving 7 bases between them. The CDR3 loop reads CASSFAGQETQYF. CDR3 bases: TGTGCCAGCAGTTTCGCGGGACAAGAGACCCAGTACTTC.

The chain combines TRBV10-3 with TRBJ2-5; weak D call: TRBD1 (5 bases). Germline lookup yields CDR1 ENHRY and CDR2 SYGVKD. The CDR3 covers 16 residues. The V gene lost 6 bases and the J gene lost 5 bases, with 22 bases spanning the gap. Written as DNA, the CDR3 is TGTGCCATCAGCCAACCTACGGGTAGTGGGGCGGAGACCCAGTACTTC. Translated: CAISQPTGSGAETQYF.